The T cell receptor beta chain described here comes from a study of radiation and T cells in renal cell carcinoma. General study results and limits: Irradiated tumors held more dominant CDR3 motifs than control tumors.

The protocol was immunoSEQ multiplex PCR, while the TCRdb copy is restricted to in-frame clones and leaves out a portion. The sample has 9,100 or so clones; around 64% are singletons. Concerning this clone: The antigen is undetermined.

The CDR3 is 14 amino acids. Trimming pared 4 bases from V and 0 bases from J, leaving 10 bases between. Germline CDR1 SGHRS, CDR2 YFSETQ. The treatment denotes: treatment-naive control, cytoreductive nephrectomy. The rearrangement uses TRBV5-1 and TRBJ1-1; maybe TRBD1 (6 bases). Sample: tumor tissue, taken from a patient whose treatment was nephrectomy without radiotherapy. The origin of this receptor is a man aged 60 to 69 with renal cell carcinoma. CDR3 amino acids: CASSIGQMNTEAFF. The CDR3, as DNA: TGCGCCAGCAGCATCGGACAGATGAACACTGAAGCTTTCTTT.